This entry concerns a single TCR beta chain. Antigen: not known. With 3 bases clipped from V and 4 bases from J, the junction kept 6 bases outside the gene matches. The CDR3 consists of 14 residues. Germline lookup yields CDR1 SQVTM and CDR2 ANQGSEA. PCR involved 60 Vbeta and 13 Jbeta primers. Measured with immunoSEQ multiplex PCR; TCRdb has only the in-frame clones, and not every one. This table has around 92,000 clones, 65% to 85% appearing once. The data were obtained in a study of cytomegalovirus exposure and HLA in healthy donors. In the study overall: About 80 million unique TCRs from HLA-typed donors made up an early data release. There were some 410 genotyped donors. Of these, 75% to 90% fell in the genetic ancestry cluster associated with self-reported Caucasian donors.

Overall study findings and caveats: CMV antigen specificity of a few CMV-associated chains was confirmed in vitro.

Source material: PBMCs. The sequence derives from a girl under 10 years old in good health and CMV-seropositive. The gene calls are TRBV29-1 and TRBJ2-3; 8 bases line up with TRBD2. The CDR3 loop is CSVEGGRPPDTQYF. In nucleotides, the CDR3 is TGCAGCGTTGAGGGCGGGAGGCCCCCAGATACGCAGTATTTT.